The 19 T cell receptor beta chains in this list originate from one sample, sequenced in a study of T cells after yellow fever vaccination. TCRdb reanalysed the 5' RACE reads using MiXCR and keeps one entry per CDR3 protein. The top ten hold about 14% of the sample, which has just under 600,000 distinct CDR3 sequences, roughly 14% seen once. Sample: PBMCs, taken on the day of the yellow fever booster vaccination. The origin of the receptors is a man aged 25-45 years who received the YFV17D yellow fever vaccine.

This clonotype came up a few times. The CDR3 DNA sequence: TGTGCCAGCAGCTTAATGGCCGGCTATGGCTACACCTTC. As protein: CASSLMAGYGYTF. This chain uses TRBV7-3 with TRBJ1-2; no reliable D call. Per germline, CDR1 SGHTA and CDR2 FQGTGA. The V end was cut by 1 base, the J end by 4 bases, with 7 bases between. The CDR3 contains 13 residues.

This clonotype showed up just a few times. The rearrangement links TRBV20-1 to TRBJ2-1; 7 bases align to TRBD2. The CDR3 is 13 amino acids. Trimming removed 6 bases from V and 3 bases from J; junction bases left unmatched: 5. The germline gives CDR1 DFQATT, CDR2 SNEGSKA (reference sequence). In DNA form, the CDR3 reads TGCAGTGCCCACCCGGGGGGCTACAATGAGCAGTTCTTC. It codes for CSAHPGGYNEQFF.

The chain recombines TRBV24-1 with TRBJ2-5; 10 nucleotides match TRBD2. Trimming cost V 4 bases and J 5 bases; bases outside gene matches: 9. Germline assignment: CDR1 KGHDR and CDR2 SFDVKD. The CDR3 is 16 residues long. The CDR3 is CATSDRSGRALETQYF. CDR3 nucleotide sequence: TGTGCCACCAGTGACCGAAGCGGGAGGGCCTTGGAGACCCAGTACTTC.

This clonotype has a handful of counts. The V and J genes are TRBV9 and TRBJ1-1; TRBD1 aligns across 10 bases. This CDR3 region has 13 residues. Germline V gene data show CDR1 as SGDLS and CDR2 as YYNGEE. With V trimmed by 4 bases and J by 6 bases, 3 bases remained unmatched. The CDR3 is CASSIGTGAEAFF. In DNA form, the CDR3 reads TGTGCCAGCAGCATCGGGACAGGGGCTGAAGCTTTCTTT.

In this sample, this clonotype turned up a few times. CDR3 residues: CASSTGTVNTEAFF. The CDR3 DNA reads TGTGCCAGCAGTACTGGGACGGTGAACACTGAAGCTTTCTTT. The chain uses TRBV12-3 or TRBV12-4 and TRBJ1-1, with a tentative D call TRBD1 (5 bases). The CDR3 runs to 14 residues. V lost 5 bases and J lost 0, with 10 bases in between.

The V call is TRBV7-9, the J call TRBJ2-7; 9 nucleotides match TRBD2. The CDR3 spans 15 residues. The germline V gene has CDR1 SEHNR and CDR2 FQNEAQ (reference sequence). The ends lost 0 bases at V and 3 bases at J; junction bases unmatched: 3. CDR3: CASSLASGRLYEQYF. DNA of the CDR3: TGTGCCAGCAGCTTAGCCAGCGGGAGGCTCTACGAGCAGTACTTC.

This clonotype came up a few times. V is TRBV20-1 and J is TRBJ2-5; 15 bases are a match to TRBD2. Losses at the gene ends were 5 bases for V and 4 bases for J; bases not matched to a gene: 14. The CDR3 has 18 amino acids. Per germline, CDR1 DFQATT and CDR2 SNEGSKA (reference sequence). CDR3 coding DNA: TGCAGTGCTCCTCCCCGGACTAGCGGGAGGGCCTCCGCAGAGACCCAGTACTTC. Translated, it gives CSAPPRTSGRASAETQYF.

This clonotype was recorded a few times. A junction boundary mismatches the germline segment, possibly from a read error. This chain links TRBV3-1 with TRBJ2-2; the D is unclear. Germline values: CDR1 LGHDT, CDR2 YNNKEL (reference sequence). The CDR3 runs to 13 residues. CDR3 coding DNA: TGTGCCAGCAGTCAAGGTCCGGCCGGGGAGCTGTTTTTT. It is translated as CASSQGPAGELFF.

This clonotype was found a few times. The chain recombines TRBV12-3 or TRBV12-4 with TRBJ2-5; TRBD2 might be the D (6 bases). The CDR3 has 14 residues. Trimming took 6 bases from V and 1 from J, leaving 12 bases between them. For the CDR3, the DNA is TGTGCCAGCAGGACACTGGGAGGCCAAGAGACCCAGTACTTC. Residues: CASRTLGGQETQYF.

The chain uses TRBV11-2 and TRBJ2-1, with 14 nucleotides matching TRBD2. The ends lost 5 bases at V and 9 bases at J; junction bases unmatched: 15. Germline values: CDR1 SGHAT, CDR2 FQNNGV. This CDR3 contains 18 residues. The CDR3 sequence: CASSQSPGGLAGVGEQFF. The CDR3 bases are TGTGCCAGCAGCCAATCGCCCGGGGGACTAGCGGGAGTGGGTGAGCAGTTCTTC.

CDR3 nucleotide sequence: TGTGCCAGCAGTTTGGTGACAACCCAAGAGACCCAGTACTTC. It translates to CASSLVTTQETQYF. The V and J genes are TRBV28 and TRBJ2-5; D unresolved. The CDR3 covers 14 residues. CDR1 is MDHEN, CDR2 SYDVKM, per germline. Deletions cut 3 bases from V and 1 base from J, with 9 bases between. Based on the CDR3 plus reference TRBV28 and TRBJ2-5, the full variable domain is DVKVTQSSRYLVKRTGEKVFLECVQDMDHENMFWYRQDPGLGLRLIYFSYDVKMKEKGDIPEGYSVSREKKERFSLILESASTNQTSMYLCASSLVTTQETQYFGPGTRLLVL.

This sequence joins TRBV4-3 and TRBJ1-2; D may be TRBD1 (5 bases). Germline values: CDR1 LGHNA, CDR2 YSLEER. V dropped 3 bases and J dropped 2 bases, with 22 bases sitting between them. The CDR3 runs to 18 residues. CDR3 region: CASSQQPVGEHSNYGYTF. The CDR3 DNA reads TGCGCCAGCAGCCAGCAACCCGTGGGGGAACATTCGAACTATGGCTACACCTTC.

This clonotype was detected a few times. The chain is built from TRBV20-1 and TRBJ2-6; no clear D gene. This CDR3 has 14 amino acids. The germline V and J ends were trimmed by 3 bases and 3 bases, with 9 bases remaining between them. Germline CDR1 DFQATT, CDR2 SNEGSKA (reference sequence). CDR3 loop: CSASKGNGANVLTF. The CDR3 bases are TGCAGTGCTAGCAAGGGAAATGGGGCCAACGTCCTGACTTTC.

This clonotype was observed a handful of times. The genes are TRBV10-3 and TRBJ2-1; D is possibly TRBD2 (5 bases). Germline V CDR1 and CDR2: ENHRY, SYGVKD. The CDR3 sequence is 13 residues long. With 7 bases removed from V and 4 bases from J, the gap between germline ends came to 11 bases. The CDR3 DNA reads TGTGCCATCACGACTAATATTTACAATGAGCAGTTCTTC. Encoded protein: CAITTNIYNEQFF.

There are a few counts of this clonotype. V usage is TRBV20-1 and J usage is TRBJ2-1; 10 positions agree with TRBD2. CDR3 length equals 14 residues. Germline trimming cut 3 bases from V and 6 bases from J; bases unmatched to any gene: 5. Per the germline V gene, CDR1 is DFQATT and CDR2 is SNEGSKA (reference sequence). The CDR3 loop reads CSASPSGSFNEQFF. The CDR3 DNA is TGCAGTGCTAGTCCTAGCGGGAGTTTCAATGAGCAGTTCTTC.

This CDR3 is CASGSSGKDIQYF. DNA of the CDR3: TGTGCCAGCGGATCTAGCGGGAAGGACATTCAGTACTTC. The chain employs TRBV6-6 and TRBJ2-4, with TRBD2 matching 9 bases. V trimming: 8 bases; J trimming: 8 bases; junction bases outside the gene matches: 7. CDR3 length equals 13 residues. CDR1 is MNHNY and CDR2 is SVGAGI in the germline V gene (reference sequence).

This clonotype was picked up a small number of times. J is TRBJ2-5 and V is TRBV10-3; 8 bases match TRBD2. Germline CDR1 reads ENHRY; CDR2 reads SYGVKD. J gave up 5 bases and V 7 bases, and 15 bases lay outside the gene matches. CDR3 length: 16 residues. CDR3 nucleotides: TGTGCCATCAAGTCAGCCAGCGGGAGTCACGCGGAGACCCAGTACTTC. This sequence encodes CAIKSASGSHAETQYF.

This clonotype has more than one count but fewer than ten. The rearrangement joins TRBV5-4 to TRBJ2-7; 11 bases align to TRBD2. V lost 0 bases to trimming and J lost 2 bases; unmatched junction nucleotides: 4. This CDR3 has 16 amino acids. Germline CDR1 and CDR2: SGHNT and YYREEE (reference sequence). The CDR3 DNA is TGTGCCAGCAGCTTGGGTAGCGGGAGGGGAACCTACGAGCAGTACTTC. This gives the protein CASSLGSGRGTYEQYF. Using reference TRBV5-4 and TRBJ2-7 for the parts outside the CDR3, the full variable domain is ETGVTQSPTHLIKTRGQQVTLRCSSQSGHNTVSWYQQALGQGPQFIFQYYREEENGRGNFPPRFSGLQFPNYSSELNVNALELDDSALYLCASSLGSGRGTYEQYFGPGTRLTVT.

The V gene is TRBV12-3 or TRBV12-4, the J gene TRBJ2-5; D gene ambiguous. The CDR3 loop spans 14 amino acids. V lost 2 bases and J lost 0, with 7 bases in between. In DNA, the CDR3 is TGTGCCAGCAGTTTAACGTTGTACCAAGAGACCCAGTACTTC. This encodes CASSLTLYQETQYF.